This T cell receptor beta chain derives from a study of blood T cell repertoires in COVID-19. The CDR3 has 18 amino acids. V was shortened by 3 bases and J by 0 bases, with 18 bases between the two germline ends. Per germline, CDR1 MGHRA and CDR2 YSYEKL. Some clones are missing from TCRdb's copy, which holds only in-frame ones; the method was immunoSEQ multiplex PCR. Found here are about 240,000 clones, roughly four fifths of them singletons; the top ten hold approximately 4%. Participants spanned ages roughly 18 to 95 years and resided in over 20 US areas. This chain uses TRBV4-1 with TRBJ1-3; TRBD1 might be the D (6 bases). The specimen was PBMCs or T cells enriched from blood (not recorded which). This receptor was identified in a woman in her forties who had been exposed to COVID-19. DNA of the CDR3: TGCGCCAGCAGCCATCGGGGAGGGTACAGGGACTCTGGAAACACCATATATTTT. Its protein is CASSHRGGYRDSGNTIYF.